This passage covers 26 T cell receptor beta chains from one sample sequenced in a study of OX40 agonist ivuxolimab in advanced cancers. Produced via immunoSEQ multiplex PCR; TCRdb's table is partial and in-frame only. The table lists 25,000 to 30,000 clones, less than 90% of them singletons. The sequences come from CD4+ or CD8+ T cells sorted from blood, collected in a trial of the OX40 agonist ivuxolimab. These receptors all stem from an adult with an advanced solid tumor such as melanoma, head and neck, liver or kidney cancer.

This clone was observed once. V and J are TRBV5-8 and TRBJ1-5; TRBD1 might be the D (5 bases). This CDR3 is built from 15 residues. Between the trimmed V and J ends, which lost 7 bases and 0 bases, there was a span of 14 bases. Germline V gene data show CDR1 as SGHTS and CDR2 as YDEGEE. This CDR3 reads CASQRQPYSNQPQHF. CDR3 DNA sequence: TGTGCCAGCCAACGACAGCCTTATAGCAATCAGCCCCAGCATTTT.

This clone came up once. The rearrangement links TRBV6-4 to TRBJ2-2, with D tentatively TRBD2 (5 bases). Germline assignment: CDR1 MRHNA and CDR2 SNTAGT. The V and J ends lost 6 bases and 3 bases respectively, with 14 bases between them. The CDR3 sequence is 15 residues long. Here the CDR3 reads CASRAGPGDTGELFF. Written as DNA, the CDR3 is TGTGCCAGCAGGGCCGGCCCCGGGGACACCGGGGAGCTGTTTTTT.

The V gene is TRBV7-9, the J gene TRBJ2-4; 9 bases agree with TRBD1. Germline CDR1 reads SEHNR; CDR2 reads FQNEAQ (reference sequence). The CDR3 length is 16 residues. Trimming removed 5 bases from V and 1 base from J; junction bases left unmatched: 6. The CDR3 sequence is CASSETGGLAKNIQYF. For the CDR3, the DNA is TGTGCCAGCAGCGAAACAGGGGGCTTGGCCAAAAACATTCAGTACTTC.

The chain has TRBV6-5 and TRBJ2-1; D gene ambiguous. Germline V lookup: CDR1 MNHEY, CDR2 SVGAGI. V gave up 4 bases and J gave up 9 bases, with 7 bases separating them. The CDR3 sequence is 11 residues long. CDR3 bases: TGTGCCAGCAGTTCCCCCCCTGAGCAGTTCTTC. Residues: CASSSPPEQFF.

The chain recombines TRBV5-1 with TRBJ2-7; perhaps TRBD2 as D (5 bases). This CDR3 is built from 14 residues. V was shortened by 4 bases and J by 1 base, with 12 bases between the two germline ends. Germline CDR1 SGHRS, CDR2 YFSETQ. The CDR3 nucleotides read TGCGCCAGCAGCCCATCCGGCGGGTCCTACGAGCAGTACTTC. Amino acids: CASSPSGGSYEQYF.

In DNA, the CDR3 is TGTGCCAGCAGTTACCGGGACAGGGGGAATGGCTACACCTTC. Amino acids: CASSYRDRGNGYTF. This rearrangement joins TRBV6-5 to TRBJ1-2, with TRBD1 matching 11 bases. The CDR3 contains 14 residues. Germline CDR1 reads MNHEY; CDR2 reads SVGAGI. J gave up 6 bases and V 2 bases, and 2 bases lay outside the gene matches.

This clone rates as medium-sized. The V and J genes are TRBV4-1 and TRBJ2-1, with D possibly TRBD2 on 5 matching bases. V shed 0 bases and J shed 1 base, with 7 bases lying between them. Germline V gives CDR1 MGHRA, CDR2 YSYEKL. The CDR3 sequence is 15 residues long. The CDR3 protein is CASSQDRTSYNEQFF. CDR3 sequence (DNA): TGCGCCAGCAGCCAAGATAGGACTTCCTACAATGAGCAGTTCTTC.

V is TRBV30 and J is TRBJ2-4; D remains unclear. With 0 bases removed from V and 3 bases from J, the gap between germline ends came to 12 bases. Germline V gene lookup returns CDR1 GTSNPN and CDR2 SVGIG (reference sequence). This CDR3 contains 15 residues. The CDR3 region is CAWSVRRVDKNIQYF. CDR3 bases: TGTGCCTGGAGTGTACGTAGGGTCGACAAAAACATTCAGTACTTC.

The chain carries TRBV6-1 and TRBJ2-1, with D tentatively TRBD1 (6 bases). The CDR3 is 15 amino acids. The germline V gene has CDR1 MNHNS and CDR2 SASEGT. The ends were cut back, 8 bases at V and 4 bases at J, with 18 bases in the middle. The CDR3 DNA sequence: TGTGCCAGCGAGAAACCGGGACACTTTTACAATGAGCAGTTCTTC. It encodes CASEKPGHFYNEQFF.

This chain links TRBV7-9 with TRBJ1-1; D is unresolved. V lost 3 bases and J lost 2, with 7 bases in between. CDR1 SEHNR and CDR2 FQNEAQ come from the germline V gene (reference sequence). The CDR3 extends over 13 amino acids. The CDR3: CASSFTENTEAFF. The CDR3, as DNA: TGTGCCAGCAGCTTCACGGAAAACACTGAAGCTTTCTTT.

The rearrangement links TRBV27 to TRBJ2-5; D might be TRBD2 (5 bases). Germline assignment: CDR1 MNHEY and CDR2 SMNVEV (reference sequence). V was trimmed by 6 bases and J by 0 bases, leaving 14 bases between them. This CDR3 spans 15 amino acids. As DNA, the CDR3 is TGTGCCAGCAGAAGCCAACCGGGGTACCAAGAGACCCAGTACTTC. Translating gives CASRSQPGYQETQYF.

The gene calls are TRBV28 and TRBJ2-1; 8 positions match TRBD2. This CDR3 is built from 18 residues. CDR1 is MDHEN, CDR2 SYDVKM, per germline. With V trimmed by 5 bases and J by 8 bases, 20 bases remained unmatched. CDR3 sequence (DNA): TGTGCCAGCAGTCTTCAAGAGGAGCGGGAGTCCCTCTCGGATGAGCAGTTCTTC. This encodes CASSLQEERESLSDEQFF.

The genes are TRBV4-3 and TRBJ2-6; D unclear. With 0 bases removed from V and 0 bases from J, the gap between germline ends came to 6 bases. Germline assignment: CDR1 LGHNA and CDR2 YSLEER. This CDR3 contains 16 residues. The CDR3: CASSQDWDSGANVLTF. In DNA form, the CDR3 reads TGCGCCAGCAGCCAAGATTGGGACTCTGGGGCCAACGTCCTGACTTTC.

The V and J genes are TRBV4-1 and TRBJ2-5; D is unresolved. Germline V gives CDR1 MGHRA, CDR2 YSYEKL. V lost 0 bases and J lost 5, with 10 bases in between. The CDR3 sequence is 14 residues long. CDR3 sequence: CASSQDPTIETQYF. CDR3 sequence (DNA): TGCGCCAGCAGCCAAGACCCGACCATCGAGACCCAGTACTTC.

Judged by abundance, this clone is medium-sized. The CDR3 loop is CASSSGTSGHYEQYF. The CDR3 bases are TGTGCCAGCAGCTCCGGGACTAGCGGCCACTACGAGCAGTACTTC. The chain couples TRBV7-7 to TRBJ2-7; 11 bases fit TRBD2. Trimming cost V 4 bases and J 3 bases; bases outside gene matches: 5. The CDR3 spans 15 residues. Germline V gene lookup returns CDR1 SSHAT and CDR2 FNYEAQ (reference sequence).

The V gene is TRBV5-6, the J gene TRBJ2-1; perhaps TRBD2 as D (5 bases). V shed 1 base and J shed 4 bases, with 9 bases lying between them. Germline V lookup: CDR1 SGHDT, CDR2 YYEEEE. This CDR3 is 14 amino acids long. DNA of the CDR3: TGTGCCAGCAGCTTGAGAGGGCCATACAATGAGCAGTTCTTC. This sequence encodes CASSLRGPYNEQFF. Full variable domain (rest looked up from reference TRBV5-6 and TRBJ2-1): DAGVTQSPTHLIKTRGQQVTLRCSPKSGHDTVSWYQQALGQGPQFIFQYYEEEERQRGNFPDRFSGHQFPNYSSELNVNALLLGDSALYLCASSLRGPYNEQFFGPGTRLTVL.

This clone was observed a single time. V and J are TRBV5-4 and TRBJ1-2; D is unresolved. Germline lookup yields CDR1 SGHNT and CDR2 YYREEE (reference sequence). The CDR3 has 13 amino acids. V was pared by 4 bases and J by 8 bases, with 15 bases between. The CDR3 nucleotides read TGTGCCAGCAGCGCCTACAGCCTTCGCGGCTACACCTTC. It translates to CASSAYSLRGYTF.

Points on this clone: Compared with germline, one end of the junction differs, possibly owing to a read error. The chain has TRBV2 and TRBJ1-3; D might be TRBD1 (5 bases). The CDR3 extends over 17 amino acids. The V gene's germline CDR1 is SNHLY and CDR2 FYNNEI. The CDR3 bases are TGTGCCAGCAGTGAACTCCCGGGCGGGGCCAGAGGAAGCACCATATATTTT. Amino acid sequence: CASSELPGGARGSTIYF.

The chain recombines TRBV28 with TRBJ2-5; 13 bases fit TRBD2. Germline loops: CDR1 MDHEN, CDR2 SYDVKM. CDR3 length: 20 residues. The CDR3, as DNA: TGTGCGACCAGAGATGGGGGCAGGACGACTAGCGGGAGGCCGTGGGAGACCCAGTACTTC. Its protein product is CATRDGGRTTSGRPWETQYF. Drawing the rest from reference TRBV28 and TRBJ2-5, the complete variable domain is DVKVTQSSRYLVKRTGEKVFLECVQDMDHENMFWYRQDPGLGLRLIYFSYDVKMKEKGDIPEGYSVSREKKERFSLILESASTNQTSMYLCATRDGGRTTSGRPWETQYFGPGTRLLVL.

The chain carries TRBV4-2 and TRBJ2-7; 8 nucleotides line up with TRBD2. V trimming: 0 bases; J trimming: 3 bases; junction bases outside the gene matches: 13. Germline CDR1 is LGHNA and CDR2 is YNFKEQ. The CDR3 length is 18 residues. The CDR3 region has the DNA TGTGCCAGCAGCCAAGACTTCGGACTAGCACTTGGGTTCTACGAGCAGTACTTC. The encoded protein is CASSQDFGLALGFYEQYF.

The chain combines TRBV19 with TRBJ2-7, with TRBD1 as a possible D gene (7 bases). Trimming pared 3 bases from V and 6 bases from J, leaving 18 bases between. Germline values: CDR1 LNHDA, CDR2 SQIVND (reference sequence). The CDR3 sequence is 15 residues long. The CDR3 coding sequence is TGTGCCAGTAGTATCCTAGGAGGGGGCGAGGTCGAGCAGTACTTC. Translated: CASSILGGGEVEQYF.

The chain joins TRBV9 to TRBJ2-1; no clear D gene. V lost 0 bases and J 6 bases, leaving 10 bases between the germline ends. This CDR3 has 14 amino acids. Germline V gene lookup returns CDR1 SGDLS and CDR2 YYNGEE. The CDR3 DNA reads as TGTGCCAGCAGCGTAGTGTCGAGTGGCAATGAGCAGTTCTTC. It yields the protein CASSVVSSGNEQFF.

This chain uses TRBV19 with TRBJ2-1; 8 bases are a match to TRBD2. J was trimmed by 6 bases and V by 4 bases; bases with no gene match: 2. CDR1 is LNHDA and CDR2 is SQIVND in the germline V gene (reference sequence). The CDR3 loop spans 13 amino acids. The CDR3 sequence: CASSTGLGNEQFF. The CDR3 DNA sequence: TGTGCCAGTAGTACGGGACTAGGCAATGAGCAGTTCTTC.

This chain links TRBV13 with TRBJ1-1; 8 bases are shared with TRBD1. This CDR3 comprises 16 residues. V was pared by 5 bases and J by 3 bases, with 11 bases of the junction left unmatched. CDR1 PRHDT and CDR2 FYEKMQ come from the germline V gene (reference sequence). The DNA of the CDR3 is TGTGCCAGCAGCAAAAGGTTCCAGGGGGCGGACACTGAAGCTTTCTTT. Protein: CASSKRFQGADTEAFF.

The V and J genes are TRBV27 and TRBJ2-1; 9 bases align to TRBD1. The V and J ends lost 3 bases and 5 bases, in that order; junction bases with no gene match: 8. The CDR3 loop spans 16 amino acids. In germline, CDR1 is MNHEY, CDR2 SMNVEV (reference sequence). The CDR3 sequence is CASSFLRTGDNNEQFF. The CDR3, as DNA: TGTGCCAGCAGTTTCCTCCGGACAGGGGATAACAATGAGCAGTTCTTC.

CDR3 sequence reads: CASSVEPSITEAFF. DNA for the CDR3: TGTGCCAGCAGCGTAGAGCCCTCGATCACTGAAGCTTTCTTT. The chain recombines TRBV9 with TRBJ1-1; D is unresolved. V lost 0 bases to trimming and J lost 4 bases, with 10 bases between them. This CDR3 region has 14 residues. CDR1 and CDR2 from the germline V gene are SGDLS and YYNGEE.